Listed below are T cell receptor beta chains from one sample, sequenced in a study of T cell repertoires in cytomegalovirus infection. Each CDR3 protein is one row after TCRdb ran MiXCR on the reads. The sample includes approximately 630,000 distinct CDR3 sequences, 24% of them seen just once. What was sequenced was CD8+ T cells from PBMCs. These TCRs come from a human donor in good health (CMV status not recorded). Some clones in this sample may be carry-over from other donors' samples. Each CDR3 is given with its conserved first and last residue. The order of the fields is J gene, V gene, clone size, D gene, CDR3 protein, CDR3 DNA. A D gene is named only where the DNA matches it firmly. Clone size appears in some rows only: once, few, many, or a class for an expanded clone.

TRBJ2-7 TRBV29-1 NA NA CSVWDSYEQYF TGCAGCGTTTGGGACTCCTACGAGCAGTACTTC
TRBJ1-6 TRBV12-3/TRBV12-4 many NA CASRDRSNSPLHF TGTGCCAGCAGGGACCGTTCCAATTCACCCCTCCACTTT
TRBJ1-1 TRBV29-1 many NA CSAQAGAGTEAFF TGCAGCGCCCAGGCAGGGGCTGGCACTGAAGCTTTCTTT
TRBJ1-1 TRBV10-3 few NA CAISESRTENTEAFF TGTGCCATCAGTGAGAGTCGGACGGAGAACACTGAAGCTTTCTTT
TRBJ1-6 TRBV28 NA NA CASSPHRDNSPLHF TGTGCCAGCAGTCCTCACAGGGATAATTCACCCCTCCACTTT
TRBJ2-3 TRBV28 many NA CASSPGDQVYTDTQYF TGTGCCAGCAGTCCTGGGGATCAAGTATACACAGATACGCAGTATTTT
TRBJ2-1 TRBV9 NA TRBD1 CASSVGEGQEYFYNEQFF TGTGCCAGCAGCGTAGGGGAAGGACAGGAATACTTCTACAATGAGCAGTTCTTC
TRBJ2-1 TRBV20-1 few TRBD1 CSARDQVNRGDEQFF TGCAGTGCTAGAGATCAGGTCAACAGGGGCGATGAGCAGTTCTTC
TRBJ2-3 TRBV5-1 few NA CASSGDRPTDTQYF TGCGCCAGCAGCGGGGACCGACCCACAGATACGCAGTATTTT
TRBJ1-1 TRBV10-3 many NA CAISEPSGAFF TGTGCCATCAGTGAGCCTTCGGGAGCTTTCTTT
TRBJ1-2 TRBV6-1 NA TRBD1 CASRDRGFDYGYTF TGTGCCAGCAGGGACAGGGGGTTTGACTATGGCTACACCTTC
TRBJ2-2 TRBV4-1 NA NA CASSQVNSAGELFF TGCGCCAGCAGCCAAGTAAATTCCGCCGGGGAGCTGTTTTTT
TRBJ2-1 TRBV20-1 NA NA CSASVRFGDINNEQFF TGCAGTGCTAGTGTTCGATTCGGGGACATAAACAATGAGCAGTTCTTC
TRBJ2-1 TRBV7-6 few NA CASSPSTGSGNEQFF TGTGCCAGCAGCCCCTCAACGGGGTCGGGCAATGAGCAGTTCTTC
TRBJ2-1 TRBV20-1 few NA CSASGRVSRSSYNEQFF TGCAGTGCTAGTGGGCGGGTGTCGCGGAGTTCCTACAATGAGCAGTTCTTC
TRBJ1-2 TRBV28 few TRBD1 CASRIYRGTSGGYTF TGTGCCAGCAGGATATACAGGGGGACTTCGGGGGGCTACACCTTC
TRBJ2-2 TRBV23-1 few NA CASSQSGIPPGDGELFF TGCGCCAGCAGTCAATCAGGGATTCCTCCGGGGGACGGGGAGCTGTTTTTT
TRBJ2-1 TRBV29-1 NA TRBD2 CSVEPSGIYNEQFF TGCAGCGTTGAGCCTAGCGGGATCTACAATGAGCAGTTCTTC
TRBJ1-2 TRBV6-1 NA NA CASSPRADRLLGGYTF TGTGCCAGCAGCCCCAGGGCGGACAGATTGCTAGGGGGCTACACCTTC
TRBJ1-4 TRBV13 once NA CASSSGDNEKLFF TGTGCCAGCAGCTCTGGGGATAATGAAAAACTGTTTTTT
TRBJ1-6 TRBV20-1 few NA CSARAENEGLVNSPLHF TGCAGTGCTAGGGCCGAGAATGAGGGTTTGGTTAATTCACCCCTCCACTTT
TRBJ1-2 TRBV12-3/TRBV12-4 NA NA CASRPVPEEGYGYTF TGTGCCAGCAGGCCCGTTCCGGAGGAAGGCTATGGCTACACCTTC
TRBJ2-3 TRBV9 NA NA CASSAPRDLSTDTQYF TGTGCCAGCAGCGCTCCCCGGGACCTTAGCACAGATACGCAGTATTTT
TRBJ2-1 TRBV6-2/TRBV6-3 NA NA CASRLQGSNEQFF TGTGCCAGCAGACTACAAGGGAGTAATGAGCAGTTCTTC
TRBJ1-2 TRBV7-2 many NA CASSPFGGEYGYTF TGTGCCAGCTCCCCCTTTGGGGGTGAGTACGGCTACACCTTC
TRBJ2-3 TRBV7-2 NA NA CASSFSRTVSTDTQYF TGTGCCAGCAGCTTCAGCCGGACAGTGAGCACAGATACGCAGTATTTT
TRBJ2-3 TRBV19 few NA CASSISPASTDTQYF TGTGCCAGTAGTATATCCCCAGCTAGCACAGATACGCAGTATTTT
TRBJ2-1 TRBV2 many TRBD1 CASRGTGSSYNEQFF TGTGCCAGCAGGGGGACAGGGAGCTCCTACAATGAGCAGTTCTTC
TRBJ2-7 TRBV29-1 NA TRBD1 CSVEAQTGDPYEQYF TGCAGCGTTGAAGCGCAGACAGGGGACCCCTACGAGCAGTACTTC
TRBJ2-2 TRBV13 few TRBD1 CASSSGQGITGELFF TGTGCCAGCAGCTCGGGACAGGGGATCACCGGGGAGCTGTTTTTT
TRBJ1-2 TRBV7-6 NA TRBD1 CASSPDRNYGGYTF TGTGCCAGCAGCCCGGACAGGAACTATGGTGGCTACACCTTC
TRBJ1-2 TRBV5-4 NA TRBD1 CASSLGTGGAYYGYTF TGTGCCAGCAGCTTGGGGACAGGGGGCGCCTACTATGGCTACACCTTC
TRBJ1-6 TRBV19 few NA CASSIFENSPLHF TGTGCCAGTAGTATATTTGAGAATTCACCCCTCCACTTT
TRBJ2-7 TRBV14 NA TRBD1 CASTDRVDEQYF TGTGCCAGCACGGACAGGGTCGACGAGCAGTACTTC
TRBJ1-6 TRBV4-1 NA NA CASSPLGQESPLHF TGTGCCAGCAGCCCTCTCGGCCAGGAATCACCCCTCCACTTT
TRBJ1-1 TRBV4-2 NA NA CASSQSGDGLEAFF TGTGCCAGTAGCCAGAGCGGTGATGGGCTAGAAGCTTTCTTT
TRBJ1-1 TRBV6-5 many NA CVTRTTEAFF TGTGTTACCAGGACCACTGAAGCTTTCTTT